This T cell receptor (beta chain) derives from a study of T cells in Graves' hyperthyroidism and ophthalmopathy. Broader study findings: A model of 13 V-J pairs discriminated ophthalmopathy from stable hyperthyroidism. Among clonotypes expanded in thyroid above 0.001, most were also found in blood.

This clonotype was recorded at least ten times. Its antigen is not identified. Amplification yielded TCR beta CDR3 regions, with RNA transcripts as the source. TCR CDR3 underwent first-round RT-PCR with the HTBI primer set. TCRdb analysed the multiplex PCR reads with MiXCR anew, one entry per CDR3 protein. The sample yields a few hundred thousand distinct CDR3 sequences, approximately 14% seen once. The V end lost 5 bases, the J end lost 0 bases, and 17 bases lay between the germline ends. CDR3 length: 17 residues. Patients having uncontrolled infection, another autoimmune disease, pregnancy or lactation were not included.

The sequenced material came from blood. The TCR sequence derives from a woman aged 30 to 39 with Graves' ophthalmopathy. The chain carries TRBV12-3 or TRBV12-4 and TRBJ1-5, with TRBD1 as a possible D gene (5 bases). This CDR3 is CASSRTGTAYSNQPQHF. CDR3 in DNA: TGTGCCAGCAGTCGCACCGGGACCGCGTATAGCAATCAGCCCCAGCATTTT.